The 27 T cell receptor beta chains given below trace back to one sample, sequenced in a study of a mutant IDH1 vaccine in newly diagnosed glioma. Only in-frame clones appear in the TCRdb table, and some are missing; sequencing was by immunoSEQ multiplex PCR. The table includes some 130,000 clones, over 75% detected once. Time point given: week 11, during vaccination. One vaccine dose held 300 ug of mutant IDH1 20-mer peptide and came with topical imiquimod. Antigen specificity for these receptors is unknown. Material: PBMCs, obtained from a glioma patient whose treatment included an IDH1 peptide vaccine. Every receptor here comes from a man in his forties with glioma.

The CDR3, as DNA: TGTGCCAGTCGGGGGGTAGCGGGAAGTACGCAGTATTTT. Amino acid sequence: CASRGVAGSTQYF. The chain employs TRBV6-5 and TRBJ2-3; 8 nucleotides match TRBD2. The CDR3 is 13 amino acids. Germline CDR1 reads MNHEY; CDR2 reads SVGAGI. V gave up 9 bases and J gave up 8 bases; unmatched junction bases: 10.

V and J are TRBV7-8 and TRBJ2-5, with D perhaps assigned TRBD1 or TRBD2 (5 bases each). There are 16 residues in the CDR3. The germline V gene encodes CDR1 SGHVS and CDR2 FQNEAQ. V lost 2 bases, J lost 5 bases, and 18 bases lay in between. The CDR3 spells CASSLISGTQGETQYF. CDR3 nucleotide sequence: TGTGCCAGCAGCTTAATTTCGGGGACCCAAGGGGAGACCCAGTACTTC.

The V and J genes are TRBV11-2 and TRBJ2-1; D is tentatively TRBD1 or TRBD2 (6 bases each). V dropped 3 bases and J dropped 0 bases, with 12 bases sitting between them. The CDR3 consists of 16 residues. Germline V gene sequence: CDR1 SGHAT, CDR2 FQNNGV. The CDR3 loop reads CASSFGGESSYNEQFF. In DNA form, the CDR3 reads TGTGCCAGCAGCTTCGGGGGCGAGAGCTCCTACAATGAGCAGTTCTTC.

CDR3 sequence reads: CASSYRPKTPDTQYF. The CDR3 coding sequence is TGCGCCAGCAGTTACAGACCTAAGACCCCAGATACGCAGTATTTT. This sequence joins TRBV5-1 and TRBJ2-3, with D hard to call. This CDR3 contains 15 residues. In germline, CDR1 is SGHRS, CDR2 YFSETQ. Trimming stripped 5 bases from V and 4 bases from J, with 17 bases between.

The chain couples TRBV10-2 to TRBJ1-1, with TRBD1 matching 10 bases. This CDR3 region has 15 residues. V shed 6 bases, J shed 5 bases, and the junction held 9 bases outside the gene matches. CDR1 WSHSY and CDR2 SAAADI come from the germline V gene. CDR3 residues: CASRGTGVKETEAFF. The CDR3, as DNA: TGCGCCAGCAGGGGGACAGGGGTCAAGGAGACTGAAGCTTTCTTT.

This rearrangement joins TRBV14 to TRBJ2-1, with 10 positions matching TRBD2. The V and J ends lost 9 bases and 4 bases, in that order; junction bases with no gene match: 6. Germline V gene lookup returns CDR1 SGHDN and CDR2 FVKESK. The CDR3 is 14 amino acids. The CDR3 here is CARRPGLAYNEQFF. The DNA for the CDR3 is TGTGCCAGGCGACCGGGACTAGCGTACAATGAGCAGTTCTTC.

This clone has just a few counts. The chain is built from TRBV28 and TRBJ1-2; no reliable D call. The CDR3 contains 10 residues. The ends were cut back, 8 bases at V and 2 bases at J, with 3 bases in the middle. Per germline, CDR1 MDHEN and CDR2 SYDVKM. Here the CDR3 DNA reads TGTGCCAGCGGAAACTATGGCTACACCTTC. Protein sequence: CASGNYGYTF.

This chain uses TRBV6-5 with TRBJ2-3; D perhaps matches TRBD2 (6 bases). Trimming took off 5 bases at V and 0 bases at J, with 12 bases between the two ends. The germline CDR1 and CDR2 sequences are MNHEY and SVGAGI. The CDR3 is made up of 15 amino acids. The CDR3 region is CASSPGGASTDTQYF. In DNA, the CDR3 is TGTGCCAGCAGTCCTGGAGGGGCCAGCACAGATACGCAGTATTTT.

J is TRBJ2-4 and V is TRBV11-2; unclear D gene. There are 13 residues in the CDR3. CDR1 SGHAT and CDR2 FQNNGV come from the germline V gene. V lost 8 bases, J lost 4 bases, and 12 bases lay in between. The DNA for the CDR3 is TGTGCCAGCTTGGATAGAGTAAAAAACATTCAGTACTTC. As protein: CASLDRVKNIQYF. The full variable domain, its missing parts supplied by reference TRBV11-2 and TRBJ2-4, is EAGVAQSPRYKIIEKRQSVAFWCNPISGHATLYWYQQILGQGPKLLIQFQNNGVVDDSQLPKDRFSAERLKGVDSTLKIQPAKLEDSAVYLCASLDRVKNIQYFGAGTRLSVL.

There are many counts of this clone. The CDR3 coding sequence is TGTGCCAGCAGCGACTTACAGGGCATTGGAGAGAACACTGAAGCTTTCTTT. Translating gives CASSDLQGIGENTEAFF. The chain uses TRBV9 and TRBJ1-1, with D possibly matching TRBD1 (6 bases). V was trimmed by 3 bases and J by 1 base, leaving 19 bases between them. Germline V gene lookup returns CDR1 SGDLS and CDR2 YYNGEE. The CDR3 is 17 residues long.

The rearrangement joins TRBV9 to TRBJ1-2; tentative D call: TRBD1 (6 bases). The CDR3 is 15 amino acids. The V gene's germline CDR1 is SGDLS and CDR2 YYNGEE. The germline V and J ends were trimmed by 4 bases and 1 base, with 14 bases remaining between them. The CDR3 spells CASSLTGIGNYGYTF. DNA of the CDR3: TGTGCCAGCAGCTTAACAGGGATTGGTAACTATGGCTACACCTTC.

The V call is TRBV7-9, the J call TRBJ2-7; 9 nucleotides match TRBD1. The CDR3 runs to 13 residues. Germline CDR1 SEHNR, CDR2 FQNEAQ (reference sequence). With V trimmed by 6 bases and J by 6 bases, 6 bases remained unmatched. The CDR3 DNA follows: TGTGCCAGCAGGGGGACAGGGTTCTCCGAGCAGTACTTC. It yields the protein CASRGTGFSEQYF.

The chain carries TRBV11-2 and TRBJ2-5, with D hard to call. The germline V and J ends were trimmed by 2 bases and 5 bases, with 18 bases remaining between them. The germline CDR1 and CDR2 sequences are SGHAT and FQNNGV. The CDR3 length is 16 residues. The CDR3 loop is CASSLILSPGSETQYF. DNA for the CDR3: TGTGCCAGCAGCTTAATCCTAAGCCCGGGCTCTGAGACCCAGTACTTC.

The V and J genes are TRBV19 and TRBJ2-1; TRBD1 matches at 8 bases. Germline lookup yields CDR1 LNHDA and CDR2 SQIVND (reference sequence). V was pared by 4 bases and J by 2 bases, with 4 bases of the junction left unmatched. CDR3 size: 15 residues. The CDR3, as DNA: TGTGCCAGTAGTAATGGGGACAGGACCTACAATGAGCAGTTCTTC. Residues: CASSNGDRTYNEQFF. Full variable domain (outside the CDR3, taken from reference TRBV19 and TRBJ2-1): DGGITQSPKYLFRKEGQNVTLSCEQNLNHDAMYWYRQDPGQGLRLIYYSQIVNDFQKGDIAEGYSVSREKKESFPLTVTSAQKNPTAFYLCASSNGDRTYNEQFFGPGTRLTVL.

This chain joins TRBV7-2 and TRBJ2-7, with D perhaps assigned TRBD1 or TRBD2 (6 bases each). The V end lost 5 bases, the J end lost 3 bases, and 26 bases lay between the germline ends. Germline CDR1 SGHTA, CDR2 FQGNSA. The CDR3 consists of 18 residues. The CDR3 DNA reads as TGTGCCAGCAGCCAATACCTATCCAGGGGTTTGGGGGGCTACGAGCAGTACTTC. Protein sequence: CASSQYLSRGLGGYEQYF. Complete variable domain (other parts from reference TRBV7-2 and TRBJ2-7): GAGVSQSPSNKVTEKGKDVELRCDPISGHTALYWYRQSLGQGLEFLIYFQGNSAPDKSGLPSDRFSAERTGGSVSTLTIQRTQQEDSAVYLCASSQYLSRGLGGYEQYFGPGTRLTVT.

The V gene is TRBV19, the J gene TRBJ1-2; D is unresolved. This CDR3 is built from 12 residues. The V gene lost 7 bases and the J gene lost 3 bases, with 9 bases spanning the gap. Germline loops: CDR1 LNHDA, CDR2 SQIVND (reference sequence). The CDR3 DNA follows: TGTGCCAGTACCTCGGACGACTATGGCTACACCTTC. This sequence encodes CASTSDDYGYTF.

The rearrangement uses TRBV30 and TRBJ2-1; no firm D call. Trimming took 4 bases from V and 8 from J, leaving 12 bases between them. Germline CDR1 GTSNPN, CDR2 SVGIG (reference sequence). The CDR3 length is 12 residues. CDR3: CAWTRVSDEQFF. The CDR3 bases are TGTGCCTGGACTAGGGTTTCGGATGAGCAGTTCTTC.

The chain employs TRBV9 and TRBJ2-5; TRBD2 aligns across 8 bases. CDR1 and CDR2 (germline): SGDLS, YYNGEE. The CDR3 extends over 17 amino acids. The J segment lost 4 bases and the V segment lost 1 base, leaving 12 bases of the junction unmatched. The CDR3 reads CASSVSSGSDDGETQYF. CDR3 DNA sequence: TGTGCCAGCAGCGTATCGAGCGGGAGTGATGACGGAGAGACCCAGTACTTC.

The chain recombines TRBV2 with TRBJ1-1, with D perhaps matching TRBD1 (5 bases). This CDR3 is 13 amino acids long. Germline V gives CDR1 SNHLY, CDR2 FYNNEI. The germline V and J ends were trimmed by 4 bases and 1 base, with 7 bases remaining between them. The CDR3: CASSADRNTEAFF. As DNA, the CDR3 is TGTGCCAGCAGTGCCGACAGGAACACTGAAGCTTTCTTT.

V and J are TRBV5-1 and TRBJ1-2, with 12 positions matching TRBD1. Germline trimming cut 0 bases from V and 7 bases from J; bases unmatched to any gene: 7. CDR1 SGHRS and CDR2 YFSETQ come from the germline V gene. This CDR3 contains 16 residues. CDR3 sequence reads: CASSLGIGTGGFGYTF. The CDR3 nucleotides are TGCGCCAGCAGCTTGGGAATCGGGACAGGGGGCTTTGGCTACACCTTC.

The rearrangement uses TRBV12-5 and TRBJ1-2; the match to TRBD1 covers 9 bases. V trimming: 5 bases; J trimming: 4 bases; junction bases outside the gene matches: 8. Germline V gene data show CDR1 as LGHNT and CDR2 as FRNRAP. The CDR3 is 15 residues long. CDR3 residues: CASGLGTGQGYGYTF. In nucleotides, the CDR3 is TGTGCTAGTGGTCTAGGGACAGGGCAAGGCTATGGCTACACCTTC.

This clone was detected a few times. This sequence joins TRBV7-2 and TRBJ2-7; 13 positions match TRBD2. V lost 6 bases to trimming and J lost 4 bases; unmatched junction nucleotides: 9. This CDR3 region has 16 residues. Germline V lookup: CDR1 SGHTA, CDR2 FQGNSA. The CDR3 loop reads CASRLLAGGPMYEQYF. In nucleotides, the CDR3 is TGTGCCAGCAGGCTACTAGCGGGAGGGCCGATGTACGAGCAGTACTTC.

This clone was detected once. CDR3 protein: CASSQDRGGAGGQFF. CDR3 in DNA: TGTGCCAGCAGCCAAGATCGGGGTGGGGCGGGAGGGCAGTTCTTC. V is TRBV4-2 and J is TRBJ2-1; 8 nucleotides agree with TRBD2. Germline assignment: CDR1 LGHNA and CDR2 YNFKEQ. CDR3 length equals 15 residues. Trimming removed 0 bases from V and 12 bases from J; junction bases left unmatched: 10.

CDR3 protein: CASSPLTSGGTDTQYF. The CDR3 region has the DNA TGTGCCAGTAGTCCTCTAACGTCAGGGGGAACAGATACGCAGTATTTT. The chain recombines TRBV19 with TRBJ2-3; 7 positions agree with TRBD1. The germline gives CDR1 LNHDA, CDR2 SQIVND (reference sequence). The CDR3 spans 16 residues. J gave up 3 bases and V 5 bases, and 11 bases lay outside the gene matches.

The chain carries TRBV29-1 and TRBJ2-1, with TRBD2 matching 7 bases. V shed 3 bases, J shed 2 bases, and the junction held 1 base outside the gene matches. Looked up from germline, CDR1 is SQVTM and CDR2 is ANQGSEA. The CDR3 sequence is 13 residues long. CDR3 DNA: TGCAGCGTTGAGGGGGGGACCTACAATGAGCAGTTCTTC. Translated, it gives CSVEGGTYNEQFF.

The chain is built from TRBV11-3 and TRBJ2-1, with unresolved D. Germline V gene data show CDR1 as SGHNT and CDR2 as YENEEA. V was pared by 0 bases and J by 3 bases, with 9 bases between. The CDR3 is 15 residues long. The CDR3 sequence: CASSLDPGIYNEQFF. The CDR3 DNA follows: TGTGCCAGCAGCTTAGATCCGGGTATCTACAATGAGCAGTTCTTC.

CDR3 protein: CASSATALDTQYF. The CDR3 DNA sequence: TGCGCCAGCAGCGCTACAGCCTTGGATACGCAGTATTTT. The V call is TRBV5-1, the J call TRBJ2-3; no firm D call. V lost 4 bases to trimming and J lost 6 bases, with 12 bases between them. Germline-derived CDR1 and CDR2 are SGHRS and YFSETQ. The CDR3 is 13 residues long.